The clone carrying this T cell receptor (beta chain) has a handful of counts. This record comes from a study of blood T cell repertoires in COVID-19. Overall study: Italy, Spain and the United States were the sources of the convalescent and acute COVID-19 samples. Sample material is recorded as cDNA or gDNA derived from T cells, B-cell-depleted T cells, or PBMCs.

The V and J ends lost 3 bases and 4 bases respectively, with 11 bases between them. CDR3 length: 14 amino acids. The germline gives CDR1 SGDLS, CDR2 YYNGEE. In the original processing: Amplification of reference gene primers was used by the study to estimate nucleated cell counts. Assay used: immunoSEQ multiplex PCR; TCRdb lists only in-frame clones, some missing. For V, J and clone size, that table is used; D and trimming come from the DNA. The repertoire holds some 9,800 clones, with about nine tenths as singletons. The specimen was peripheral blood. The V gene is TRBV9, the J gene TRBJ2-1, with D tentatively TRBD2 (7 bases). The receptor was isolated from a man between 60 and 75 years old with acute or convalescent COVID-19. The CDR3 DNA reads TGTGCCAGCAGCGCCGGGGGGCCTTACAATGAGCAGTTCTTC. Translated: CASSAGGPYNEQFF.